These 18 T cell receptor beta chains were sequenced from one sample in a study of cytomegalovirus exposure and HLA in healthy donors. PCR employed 60 Vbeta and 13 Jbeta primers. Sequencing was performed with immunoSEQ multiplex PCR; in TCRdb, only in-frame clones are kept and a portion is missing. This repertoire shows 80,000 to 95,000 clones, approximately 84% found once; its top ten account for about 5.6%. Sequenced material: PBMCs. The receptors were gathered from a woman younger than 30 in good health and CMV-seropositive.

This sequence joins TRBV6-5 and TRBJ1-2; D is possibly TRBD1 (5 bases). There are 14 residues in the CDR3. V lost 5 bases, J lost 3 bases, and 13 bases lay in between. CDR1 and CDR2 (germline): MNHEY, SVGAGI. As DNA, the CDR3 is TGTGCCAGCAGTCGGGACGGGGGGTACTATGGCTACACCTTC. This sequence encodes CASSRDGGYYGYTF.

About this clone itself: A junction boundary mismatches the germline segment, possibly from a read error. This chain connects TRBV25-1 to TRBJ2-7, with TRBD2 as a possible D gene (6 bases). Germline V gives CDR1 MGHDK, CDR2 SYGVNS. The CDR3 contains 17 residues. CDR3 protein: CDSSPRVAEESSYEQYF. DNA of the CDR3: TGTGACAGCAGTCCCAGGGTAGCGGAAGAATCCTCCTACGAGCAGTACTTC.

The J gene is TRBJ1-5, the V gene TRBV28; the D gene is possibly TRBD1 (6 bases). The CDR3 extends over 16 amino acids. The germline CDR1 and CDR2 sequences are MDHEN and SYDVKM. Trimming removed 6 bases at V and 4 bases at J, with 19 bases between. CDR3: CASRTHREGLNQPQHF. CDR3 nucleotides: TGTGCCAGCAGGACCCACAGGGAGGGTTTGAATCAGCCCCAGCATTTT.

The V call is TRBV6-1, the J call TRBJ2-1, with 7 positions matching TRBD1. The CDR3 contains 14 residues. After removal of 6 bases from V and 5 bases from J, the junction contained 7 bases not matched to a gene. The germline CDR1 and CDR2 sequences are MNHNS and SASEGT. In nucleotides, the CDR3 is TGTGCCAGCAGCCCCGGACAGGAGCACAATGAGCAGTTCTTC. Its translation is CASSPGQEHNEQFF.

CDR3: CASRSGGLHNEQFF. Written as DNA, the CDR3 is TGTGCCAGCAGGAGCGGGGGGCTCCACAATGAGCAGTTCTTC. The rearrangement joins TRBV6-4 to TRBJ2-1; 9 bases align to TRBD2. Germline assignment: CDR1 MRHNA and CDR2 SNTAGT. V lost 6 bases and J lost 5; bases outside the gene matches: 5. The CDR3 sequence is 14 residues long.

This clone has just a few counts. The rearrangement links TRBV5-1 to TRBJ1-2, with 7 nucleotides matching TRBD1. Germline loops: CDR1 SGHRS, CDR2 YFSETQ. The V gene end was trimmed by 4 bases and the J gene end by 0 bases; junction bases not matched to a gene: 9. CDR3 length equals 16 residues. The CDR3, as DNA: TGCGCCAGCAGCCCTGGACAGGCCCCCGCTAACTATGGCTACACCTTC. The encoded protein is CASSPGQAPANYGYTF. Full variable domain (remainder filled in from reference TRBV5-1 and TRBJ1-2): KAGVTQTPRYLIKTRGQQVTLSCSPISGHRSVSWYQQTPGQGLQFLFEYFSETQRNKGNFPGRFSGRQFSNSRSEMNVSTLELGDSALYLCASSPGQAPANYGYTFGSGTRLTVV.

The chain combines TRBV4-1 with TRBJ2-7; a possible D gene is TRBD2 (6 bases). The germline CDR1 and CDR2 sequences are MGHRA and YSYEKL. This CDR3 contains 15 residues. Trimming took off 4 bases at V and 7 bases at J, with 20 bases between the two ends. The CDR3 spells CASSPAGTGQGEQYF. The CDR3 DNA reads TGCGCCAGCAGCCCCGCGGGGACGGGCCAAGGGGAGCAGTACTTC.

This clone was recorded once. The rearrangement links TRBV5-1 to TRBJ2-1; 7 nucleotides line up with TRBD1. The CDR3 extends over 15 amino acids. In germline, CDR1 is SGHRS, CDR2 YFSETQ. The trim removed 0 bases at V and 4 bases at J, leaving 4 bases unmatched. CDR3 DNA sequence: TGCGCCAGCAGCTTGGAAGGGGGCTCGTACAATGAGCAGTTCTTC. Its protein is CASSLEGGSYNEQFF.

The chain couples TRBV5-1 to TRBJ1-5, with TRBD1 as a possible D gene (6 bases). The CDR3 loop spans 15 amino acids. The V end was cut by 0 bases, the J end by 7 bases, with 14 bases between. Germline CDR1 and CDR2: SGHRS and YFSETQ. The CDR3: CASSLVGGSGQPQHF. DNA for the CDR3: TGCGCCAGCAGCTTGGTTGGGGGCTCGGGGCAGCCCCAGCATTTT. Supplemented by reference TRBV5-1 and TRBJ1-5, the full variable domain reads KAGVTQTPRYLIKTRGQQVTLSCSPISGHRSVSWYQQTPGQGLQFLFEYFSETQRNKGNFPGRFSGRQFSNSRSEMNVSTLELGDSALYLCASSLVGGSGQPQHFGDGTRLSIL.

The gene calls are TRBV21-1 and TRBJ2-3; the D call TRBD2 from the table was never checked on the DNA. TRBV21-1 is termed a pseudogene. There are 16 residues in the CDR3. CDR3 DNA sequence: TGTGCCAGCAGCAAGGGACTAGCGGGAGGGACAGATACGCAGTATTTT. This translates into CASSKGLAGGTDTQYF.

Concerning this clone: Additional DNA sequences in this sample encode the identical CDR3. This chain links TRBV28 with TRBJ2-1, with 15 bases matching TRBD2. CDR1 and CDR2 (germline): MDHEN, SYDVKM. The CDR3 extends over 15 amino acids. V was clipped by 6 bases and J by 7 bases; unmatched bases: 4. CDR3 in DNA: TGTGCCAGCAGCCCAGGGACTAGCGGGAGGAATGAGCAGTTCTTC. It codes for CASSPGTSGRNEQFF. The full variable domain, rest sourced from reference TRBV28 and TRBJ2-1, is DVKVTQSSRYLVKRTGEKVFLECVQDMDHENMFWYRQDPGLGLRLIYFSYDVKMKEKGDIPEGYSVSREKKERFSLILESASTNQTSMYLCASSPGTSGRNEQFFGPGTRLTVL.

The J gene is TRBJ1-2, the V gene TRBV7-8; D is undetermined. The CDR3 has 14 residues. V lost 1 base and J 8 bases, leaving 14 bases between the germline ends. The germline CDR1 and CDR2 sequences are SGHVS and FQNEAQ. The CDR3 bases are TGTGCCAGCAGCTTAGTTTTGGTAGGAGAGGGCTACACCTTC. Amino acid sequence: CASSLVLVGEGYTF.

The chain uses TRBV6-5 and TRBJ2-7, with D perhaps TRBD1 (5 bases). The ends were cut back, 5 bases at V and 6 bases at J, with 8 bases in the middle. The CDR3 has 11 residues. The germline CDR1 and CDR2 sequences are MNHEY and SVGAGI. The CDR3 loop is CASSAGREQYF. CDR3 nucleotides: TGTGCCAGCAGTGCAGGGCGCGAGCAGTACTTC.

V is TRBV7-9 and J is TRBJ2-1; 10 nucleotides line up with TRBD2. This CDR3 is 17 amino acids long. Looked up from germline, CDR1 is SEHNR and CDR2 is FQNEAQ (reference sequence). V was pared by 4 bases and J by 7 bases, with 13 bases of the junction left unmatched. DNA of the CDR3: TGTGCCAGCAGCTATGCTACCATAGCGGGGGGTGGGAATGAGCAGTTCTTC. Translated, it gives CASSYATIAGGGNEQFF. The full variable domain, in which reference TRBV7-9 and TRBJ2-1 provide the parts outside the CDR3, is DTGVSQNPRHKITKRGQNVTFRCDPISEHNRLYWYRQTLGQGPEFLTYFQNEAQLEKSRLLSDRFSAERPKGSFSTLEIQRTEQGDSAMYLCASSYATIAGGGNEQFFGPGTRLTVL.

A note on this clone: The sample has other DNA sequences that encode this CDR3 too. The chain links TRBV5-1 to TRBJ2-2; perhaps TRBD2 as D (5 bases). This CDR3 region has 14 residues. The germline V gene has CDR1 SGHRS and CDR2 YFSETQ. Between the trimmed V and J ends, which lost 2 bases and 1 base, there was a span of 6 bases. In nucleotides, the CDR3 is TGCGCCAGCAGCTTAGGAGGGAACACCGGGGAGCTGTTTTTT. It specifies CASSLGGNTGELFF. Full variable domain (outside the CDR3, taken from reference TRBV5-1 and TRBJ2-2): KAGVTQTPRYLIKTRGQQVTLSCSPISGHRSVSWYQQTPGQGLQFLFEYFSETQRNKGNFPGRFSGRQFSNSRSEMNVSTLELGDSALYLCASSLGGNTGELFFGEGSRLTVL.

The V gene is TRBV9, the J gene TRBJ1-2; TRBD1 is a possible D gene (5 bases). V lost 0 bases and J 0 bases, leaving 6 bases between the germline ends. Germline CDR1 SGDLS, CDR2 YYNGEE. CDR3 length: 14 residues. DNA of the CDR3: TGTGCCAGCAGCGTAGGGACAACTAACTATGGCTACACCTTC. Translated, it gives CASSVGTTNYGYTF.

The chain recombines TRBV5-1 with TRBJ2-7, with 10 bases fitting TRBD2. The V segment lost 1 base and the J segment 3 bases; nucleotides outside the gene matches: 10. The CDR3 is 17 amino acids. CDR1 is SGHRS, CDR2 YFSETQ, per germline. The CDR3 loop is CASSLFPSGSHYYEQYF. The CDR3 nucleotides read TGCGCCAGCAGCTTGTTCCCTAGCGGGAGCCACTACTACGAGCAGTACTTC.

The rearrangement joins TRBV30 to TRBJ2-7, with no clear D. The CDR3 contains 12 residues. CDR1 and CDR2 from the germline V gene are GTSNPN and SVGIG (reference sequence). The V end was cut by 4 bases, the J end by 2 bases, with 9 bases between. The CDR3 coding sequence is TGTGCCTGGATTCTCGCGACCTACGAGCAGTACTTC. Translated: CAWILATYEQYF.